Listed below are T cell receptor beta chains from one sample, sequenced in a study of vaccination and CD4 T cells after COVID-19. TCRdb ran MiXCR on the PCR reads and lists one entry per CDR3 protein. The data show more than 20,000 distinct CDR3 sequences, with approximately 42% seen just once and 9.9% held by the top ten. What these receptors recognize is not known. The sequencing used CD4+ T cells from blood, cultured in vitro, collected about 7 months after SARS-CoV-2 vaccination. These receptors all come from a human donor who had recovered from COVID-19. The conserved cysteine and the conserved F or W are not part of the CDR3 here.

v_call cdr3_aa
TRBV6-4 ASSDVAGGTDTQY
TRBV7-9 ASSFLLNEQF
TRBV20-1 SARDSTAPETQY
TRBV20-1 SARDRETQY
TRBV20-1 SAIISGVDTDTQY
TRBV29-1 SVARGRRPSYEQY
TRBV24-1 ATSGQSIGELF
TRBV10-3 ALKGGGGQPQH
TRBV6-1 ASSEMGEQY
TRBV7-2 ASSLGPLAGAETQY
TRBV19 ASSTEGTSGRGETQY
TRBV6-1 ASSEVETQY
TRBV27 ASRRDLSYNEQF
TRBV20-1 SANRGPSDTEAF
TRBV25-1 ASSPPSSGNTIY
TRBV24-1 ATGGRRGISTDTQY
TRBV20-1 SARRSGLDDTGELF
TRBV24-1 ATSDSAGSSYEQY
TRBV6-1 ASAKPQASNYGYT
TRBV7-3 ASSLTTSDYNEQF
TRBV7-2 ASSLGPADEQF
TRBV19 ATGTSSAF
TRBV20-1 SARSGFAEQF
TRBV4-2 ASSQGLAGSYEQY
TRBV19 ASSMSEGGDVPYEQY
TRBV6-1 ASSGQVPDTDTQY
TRBV15 ATSREGAGDSSYEQY
TRBV6-2/TRBV6-3 ASSPGGAQGNNEQF
TRBV20-1 SARERGNYNEQF
TRBV19 ASKALVGTGRDSNQPQH
TRBV15 ATSGGGSAPLH
TRBV28 ASSLRGGANQPQH
TRBV7-9 ASRAGQGDYGYT
TRBV7-2 ASSLGERSIQY
TRBV20-1 SAPRAGGPYEQY
TRBV12-3/TRBV12-4 ASGTRAVPPYEQY
TRBV7-3 ASSPDRGSYNEQF
TRBV7-2 ASRPGTSADTQY
TRBV18 ASSPPFLSAQETQY
TRBV15 ATSRDRASGANVLT
TRBV10-3 AIRVVGGDEAF
TRBV20-1 SAPQSTSTDTQY
TRBV7-9 ASSSDRNANYGYT
TRBV6-1 ASSELRGGPDTQY
TRBV28 ASSRGRVYT
TRBV24-1 ATSDPLERDGNH
TRBV7-9 ASSLGRAENNEQF
TRBV10-3 AISGSSVGETQY
TRBV5-4 ASSIRGQHGYT
TRBV6-1 ASTHTAKSRGYGYT
TRBV5-4 ASSSTGVNEQY
TRBV20-1 SIRGVRGGQY
TRBV9 ASSPRLAGGDTQY
TRBV29-1 SFHQGGGYT
TRBV7-8 ASSLGGLAGGSYEQY